This TCR beta chain is drawn from a study of T cells in Graves' hyperthyroidism and ophthalmopathy. Study conclusions and caveats: Ophthalmopathy cases were set apart from stable hyperthyroidism by a 13 V-J model. Most clonotypes expanded in thyroid above 0.001 were likewise present in blood.

Regarding this clonotype: Antigen specificity is unknown.

Germline V gives CDR1 MNHNS, CDR2 SASEGT. The CDR3 has 14 residues. Between the trimmed V and J ends, which lost 7 bases and 7 bases, there was a span of 17 bases. The TCR beta CDR3 regions underwent amplification using RNA transcripts as the source. The TCR CDR3 was amplified in a first-round RT-PCR using the HTBI primer set. TCRdb called the multiplex PCR reads again in MiXCR, with one record for every CDR3 protein. The table lists hundreds of thousands of distinct CDR3 sequences, approximately 40% of them singletons. When ophthalmopathy did not progress within 18 months, Graves' hyperthyroidism was considered stable. Uncontrolled infection, other autoimmune disease, pregnancy or lactation barred patients from enrollment.

The TCR was taken from a man younger than 35 with Graves' hyperthyroidism. The material sequenced was blood. The chain employs TRBV6-1 and TRBJ1-5; D unresolved. CDR3 sequence (DNA): TGTGCCAGCACCGAAGACACCCCCGGGCAGCCCCAGCATTTT. Residues: CASTEDTPGQPQHF.